This record looks at one T cell receptor beta chain sequence and its context. Its antigen is currently unknown. Noted time point: peripheral blood 6 weeks after treatment start. Patients had urothelial carcinoma that was locally advanced or metastatic. Each patient contributed between 1 and 8 total time points of blood mononuclear cells, pretreatment and during treatment. This specimen belongs to a study of PD-L1 blockade in urothelial cancer. Study as a whole: Of around 31 patients, some 24 were males with bladder-origin urothelial cancer. Study-wide results and caveats: In blood sampled pretreatment, TCR clonality below the median predicted better survival.

Clones were sequenced by immunoSEQ multiplex PCR, and TCRdb holds only the in-frame ones, with some missing. This repertoire shows roughly 100,000 clones, less than 90% found once; its top ten account for 8.4%. The V gene end was trimmed by 3 bases and the J gene end by 4 bases; junction bases not matched to a gene: 3. This CDR3 comprises 14 residues. Germline values: CDR1 LGHNA, CDR2 YNFKEQ. The V gene is TRBV4-2, the J gene TRBJ2-3; 8 positions match TRBD1. The sample was PBMCs, taken around atezolizumab (anti-PD-L1) treatment. The receptor was isolated from a man between 65 and 85 years old with urothelial cancer. The CDR3 DNA follows: TGTGCCAGCAGCCAGACAGGGGAGGCAGATACGCAGTATTTT. Translation gives CASSQTGEADTQYF.